The present TCR beta chain was sequenced within a study of regulatory T cells in long-lasting Graves disease. Time point given: newly diagnosed GD, antithyroid drugs for less than 3 months. Isolated PBMC RNA provided the starting material for the TCR library. This clonotype was detected ten times or more. In building TCR beta libraries, iRepertoire HTBI primers were used together with Arm-PCR of CDR3 regions. In TCRdb, the multiplex PCR reads were re-called with MiXCR into one record per CDR3 protein. This table has roughly 380,000 distinct CDR3 sequences, 15% to 19% appearing once. Trimming cost V 5 bases and J 2 bases; bases outside gene matches: 5. This CDR3 comprises 15 residues. CDR1 and CDR2 from the germline V gene are MDHEN and SYDVKM.

Source: peripheral blood mononuclear cells (PBMCs), taken at new diagnosis, from a patient treated with antithyroid drugs. The sequence was collected from a female donor with Graves disease. The V gene is TRBV28, the J gene TRBJ2-7; 11 nucleotides align to TRBD1. Here the CDR3 DNA reads TGTGCCAGCAGTGGGGGACAGGGGGGGACCTACGAGCAGTACTTC. This codes for CASSGGQGGTYEQYF.